Sequencing of this T cell receptor beta chain was carried out in a study of shared clonotypes between healthy human individuals. In germline, CDR1 is LGHNA, CDR2 YNFKEQ. The V and J ends lost 0 bases and 4 bases respectively, with 12 bases between them. The length of the CDR3 is 15 residues. When replicate PCRs were run on sorted subsets, they used 150 to 250 ng DNA, about 30,000 T cell genomes. Repertoires were generated with immunoSEQ multiplex PCR, while TCRdb's copy carries only in-frame clones and drops some. The sample yields over a million clones, nearly 99% seen once. This clonotype was sampled from a man under 40 in good health. Sequenced material: naive CD4+ T cells sorted from blood. As to subset: CD45RA+ positively selected. The genes are TRBV4-2 and TRBJ2-5; D might be TRBD2 (5 bases). Here the CDR3 reads CASSQDRASRETQYF. CDR3 nucleotide sequence: TGTGCCAGCAGCCAAGATAGAGCTAGCAGAGAGACCCAGTACTTC.